This T cell receptor beta chain was found in a study of blood T cell repertoires in COVID-19. Study background: The United States, Italy and Spain supplied acute and convalescent COVID-19 samples. The analysed material was cDNA or gDNA that came from T cells, B-cell-depleted T cells, or PBMCs.

This CDR3 has 13 amino acids. The germline V and J ends were trimmed by 3 bases and 15 bases, with 18 bases remaining between them. Germline CDR1 KGHSH, CDR2 LQKENI. This clone showed up just once. Per the original methods: Nucleated cell counts were estimated from reference gene primer amplification. Using immunoSEQ multiplex PCR, the repertoire was profiled, and TCRdb retains in-frame clones only, with some absent. V and J calls and clone size follow that table, whereas D and trimming were derived from the DNA. Of over 20,000 clones listed, roughly 80% are singletons. The origin of this receptor is a man aged 45-65 years with active or convalescent COVID-19. Sequencing was done on a sample of peripheral blood. The chain carries TRBV18 and TRBJ2-1; tentative D call: TRBD2 (5 bases). The CDR3 loop is CASSPGPGKMGFF. The CDR3 DNA sequence: TGTGCCAGCTCACCTGGCCCCGGGAAGATGGGGTTCTTC.